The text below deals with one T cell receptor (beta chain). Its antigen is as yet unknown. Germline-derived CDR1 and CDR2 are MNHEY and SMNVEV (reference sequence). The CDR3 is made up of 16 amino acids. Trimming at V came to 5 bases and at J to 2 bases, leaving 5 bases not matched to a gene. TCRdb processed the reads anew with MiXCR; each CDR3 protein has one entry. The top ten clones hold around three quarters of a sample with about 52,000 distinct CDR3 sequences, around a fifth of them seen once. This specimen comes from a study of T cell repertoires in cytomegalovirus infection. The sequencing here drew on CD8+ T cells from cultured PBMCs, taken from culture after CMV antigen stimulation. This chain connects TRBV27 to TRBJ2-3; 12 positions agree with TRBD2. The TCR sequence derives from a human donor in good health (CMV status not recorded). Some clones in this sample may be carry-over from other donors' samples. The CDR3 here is CASSMTSGGLTDTQYF. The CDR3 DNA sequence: TGTGCCAGCAGTATGACTAGCGGGGGACTCACAGATACGCAGTATTTT.